Sequencing of this T cell receptor (beta chain) was carried out in a study of memory CD4+ T cells and cytomegalovirus serostatus. This table comes from immunoSEQ multiplex PCR, and its TCRdb copy is limited to in-frame clones, with some not included. The sample has over 65,000 clones; around four fifths are singletons. Per the germline V gene, CDR1 is SGHDN and CDR2 is FVKESK. The CDR3 is 15 residues long. Trimming took 1 base from V and 6 from J; bases not matched to a gene: 3. Single viable CD3+CD4+CD8-CD45RO+ cells were sorted as the memory CD4+ T cells. Serostatus was set by detecting CMV pp150, pp28, p38, p52 IgG.

The TCR originated in an adult in good health and CMV-seropositive. Sequencing was done on a sample of memory CD4+ T cells from blood. The rearrangement links TRBV14 to TRBJ1-6; 7 bases align to TRBD1. The CDR3 region has the DNA TGTGCCAGCAGCCAAGGACAGGGACCTAATTCACCCCTCCACTTT. This codes for CASSQGQGPNSPLHF.